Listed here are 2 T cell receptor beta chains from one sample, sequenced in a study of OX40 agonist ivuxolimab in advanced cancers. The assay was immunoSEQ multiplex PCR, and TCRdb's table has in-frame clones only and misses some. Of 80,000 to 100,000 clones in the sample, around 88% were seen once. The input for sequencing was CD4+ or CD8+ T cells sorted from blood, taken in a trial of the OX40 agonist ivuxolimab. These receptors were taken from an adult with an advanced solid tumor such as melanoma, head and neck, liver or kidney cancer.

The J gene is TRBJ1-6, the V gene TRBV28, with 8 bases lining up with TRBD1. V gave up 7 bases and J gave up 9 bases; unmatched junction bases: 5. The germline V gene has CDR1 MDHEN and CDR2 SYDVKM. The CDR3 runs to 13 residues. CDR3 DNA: TGTGCCAGCATCGACAGGGGAGGTTCACCCCTCCACTTT. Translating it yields CASIDRGGSPLHF.

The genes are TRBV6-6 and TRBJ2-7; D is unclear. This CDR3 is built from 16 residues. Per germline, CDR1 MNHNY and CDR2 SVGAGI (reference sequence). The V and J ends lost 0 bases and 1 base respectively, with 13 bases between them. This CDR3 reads CASSYSGSKISYEQYF. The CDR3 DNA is TGTGCCAGCAGTTACTCCGGCTCCAAAATATCCTACGAGCAGTACTTC.